The rows below give T cell receptor beta chains drawn from one sample of a study of T cells in Graves' hyperthyroidism and ophthalmopathy. TCRdb fed the multiplex PCR reads into MiXCR, producing one record per CDR3 protein. The sample has hundreds of thousands of distinct CDR3 sequences; approximately 14% are singletons. The sequencing input was blood. The receptor source for this set is a woman in her late teens or twenties with Graves' hyperthyroidism. Each CDR3 is given with its conserved first and last residue. Fields, in order: V gene, J gene, D gene, clone size, CDR3 protein, CDR3 DNA. D genes are given only for firm matches. Size tells how often a clone was seen (once, few, many) or the class of an expanded clone, and some rows leave it out.

>TRBV27|TRBJ2-5|-|-
CASSLQGFNADLETQYF
TGTGCCAGCAGCTTGCAAGGGTTTAATGCGGATTTAGAGACCCAGTACTTC
>TRBV19|TRBJ2-5|TRBD2|many
CASSASGIQETQYF
TGTGCCAGCAGCGCAAGCGGGATCCAAGAGACCCAGTACTTC
>TRBV5-1|TRBJ2-3|TRBD2|many
CASSLDREGLRIDTQYF
TGCGCCAGCAGCTTGGACCGGGAGGGGCTCCGGATAGATACGCAGTATTTT
>TRBV6-1|TRBJ1-1|-|many
CASSWKGMNTEAFF
TGTGCCAGCAGTTGGAAGGGCATGAACACTGAAGCTTTCTTT
>TRBV20-1|TRBJ2-1|-|many
CSARLLSGEQFF
TGCAGTGCTAGGCTTCTCTCGGGTGAGCAGTTCTTC
>TRBV7-6|TRBJ2-1|-|many
CASSSMGAGNNEQFF
TGTGCCAGCAGCTCCATGGGGGCGGGAAACAATGAGCAGTTCTTC
>TRBV24-1|TRBJ2-7|TRBD1|few
CATSDLHQGAEYEQYF
TGTGCCACCAGTGATTTGCACCAGGGGGCGGAGTACGAGCAGTACTTC
>TRBV30|TRBJ2-7|-|many
CAWSVSADEQYF
TGTGCCTGGAGTGTATCGGCAGACGAGCAGTACTTC
>TRBV7-3|TRBJ1-6|-|many
CASSSGRGANSPLHF
TGTGCCAGCAGCTCGGGACGGGGAGCAAATTCACCCCTCCACTTT
>TRBV20-1|TRBJ1-2|TRBD1|-
CSTYTGDNYGYTF
TGCAGTACATACACAGGGGACAACTATGGCTACACCTTC
>TRBV20-1|TRBJ2-7|TRBD1|many
CSSGTGPYEQYF
TGCAGCTCCGGGACAGGGCCCTACGAGCAGTACTTC
>TRBV12-5|TRBJ2-1|-|few
CASGLQPLENEQFF
TGTGCTAGTGGTTTGCAACCCCTAGAAAATGAGCAGTTCTTC
>TRBV13|TRBJ2-3|-|many
CASSFSRDTQYF
TGTGCCAGCAGCTTCAGCCGAGATACGCAGTATTTT
>TRBV12-3/TRBV12-4|TRBJ2-1|TRBD2|many
CASSIAGSRGNEQFF
TGTGCCAGCAGTATAGCGGGATCTAGGGGGAATGAGCAGTTCTTC
>TRBV9|TRBJ1-5|-|-
CASSVGQNSNQPQHF
TGTGCCAGCAGCGTAGGACAGAATAGCAATCAGCCCCAGCATTTT
>TRBV2|TRBJ2-3|-|many
CASRARGGTDTQYF
TGTGCCAGCAGAGCAAGGGGGGGAACAGATACGCAGTATTTT
>TRBV6-2/TRBV6-3|TRBJ1-2|-|few
CASSYVPANYGYTF
TGTGCCAGCAGTTACGTGCCAGCTAACTATGGCTACACCTTC
>TRBV9|TRBJ1-1|-|few
CASSPPEGGADTEAFF
TGTGCCAGCAGCCCTCCCGAGGGGGGGGCTGACACTGAAGCTTTCTTT
>TRBV7-9|TRBJ2-7|-|-
CASSLAEGYAYEQYF
TGTGCCAGCAGCTTAGCAGAAGGTTACGCCTACGAGCAGTACTTC
>TRBV20-1|TRBJ1-1|-|many
CSARESGIDTEAFF
TGCAGTGCTAGAGAGTCGGGGATAGACACTGAAGCTTTCTTT
>TRBV19|TRBJ1-1|-|few
CASGLGGHLRTEAFF
TGTGCCAGTGGTCTTGGCGGACATCTGAGGACTGAAGCTTTCTTT
>TRBV6-1|TRBJ2-1|TRBD1|-
CASRVDRVAHEQFF
TGTGCCAGCAGAGTGGACAGGGTGGCCCATGAGCAGTTCTTC
>TRBV27|TRBJ2-5|-|few
CASRDLGSRPETQYF
TGTGCCAGCAGGGATCTGGGGAGTCGCCCAGAGACCCAGTACTTC
>TRBV27|TRBJ2-2|-|-
CASVDTPNTGELFF
TGTGCCAGCGTGGACACGCCTAACACCGGGGAGCTGTTTTTT
>TRBV6-1|TRBJ2-1|-|few
CASGHDYFYNEQFF
TGTGCCAGCGGACACGACTACTTCTACAATGAGCAGTTCTTC
>TRBV20-1|TRBJ2-7|TRBD1|many
CSARDRVYYEQYF
TGCAGTGCTAGGGACAGGGTTTACTACGAGCAGTACTTC
>TRBV5-1|TRBJ1-2|-|-
CASSLYYKDGYTF
TGCGCCAGCAGCTTGTATTACAAGGATGGCTACACCTTC
>TRBV18|TRBJ2-3|TRBD2|many
CASSRDGAGSTDTQYF
TGTGCCAGCTCCCGCGACGGAGCGGGGAGCACAGATACGCAGTATTTT
>TRBV7-9|TRBJ2-7|TRBD2|many
CASSLHRDYSYEQYF
TGTGCCAGCAGCTTACATCGGGACTACTCCTACGAGCAGTACTTC
>TRBV20-1|TRBJ1-6|TRBD1|few
CSARVVNRGLSPLHF
TGCAGTGCTAGAGTGGTTAACAGGGGGCTTTCACCCCTCCACTTT
>TRBV2|TRBJ2-5|TRBD2|-
CAKTSGRAAETQYF
TGTGCCAAGACTAGCGGGAGGGCCGCAGAGACCCAGTACTTC
>TRBV13|TRBJ2-5|TRBD2|many
CASSPRSARGETQYF
TGTGCCAGCAGCCCACGAAGCGCGCGGGGGGAGACCCAGTACTTC
>TRBV7-8|TRBJ1-1|-|many
CASSLTALMNTEAFF
TGTGCCAGCAGCTTGACAGCCCTTATGAACACTGAAGCTTTCTTT
>TRBV14|TRBJ2-7|-|-
CASSQASLSSYEQYF
TGTGCCAGCAGCCAAGCTAGCCTCAGCTCCTACGAGCAGTACTTC
>TRBV5-6|TRBJ1-3|-|few
CASSSPQGFRSGNTIYF
TGTGCCAGCAGCTCGCCTCAGGGTTTCCGCTCTGGAAACACCATATATTTT
>TRBV30|TRBJ2-2|-|few
CAWSVRASGPNTGELFF
TGTGCCTGGAGTGTACGGGCCAGCGGGCCGAACACCGGGGAGCTGTTTTTT
>TRBV6-5|TRBJ1-2|-|many
CASSYSMGGQRGYTF
TGTGCCAGCAGTTACTCGATGGGGGGGCAACGGGGCTACACCTTC
>TRBV6-1|TRBJ2-4|-|many
CASSPRGRAGRNIQYF
TGTGCCAGCAGTCCCCGAGGACGCGCAGGCCGTAACATTCAGTACTTC
>TRBV28|TRBJ2-1|TRBD1|many
CASSSGTDYNEQFF
TGTGCCAGCAGTTCCGGGACAGACTACAATGAGCAGTTCTTC
>TRBV5-1|TRBJ2-5|TRBD2|few
CASSEPGLAGGETQYF
TGCGCCAGCAGCGAACCGGGACTAGCGGGAGGAGAGACCCAGTACTTC
>TRBV2|TRBJ2-7|-|many
CASKESVYLEQYF
TGTGCCAGCAAGGAGTCGGTCTACCTCGAGCAGTACTTC
>TRBV11-1|TRBJ2-7|-|-
CASSSVLRQKLYEQYF
TGTGCCAGCAGCTCCGTGCTTAGGCAGAAGCTCTACGAGCAGTACTTC
>TRBV20-1|TRBJ1-1|-|many
CSARDSAQMNTEAFF
TGCAGTGCTAGAGATAGCGCACAGATGAACACTGAAGCTTTCTTT
>TRBV19|TRBJ2-1|-|-
CASSNKRSSYNEQFF
TGTGCCAGTAGTAACAAGCGGAGCTCCTACAATGAGCAGTTCTTC
>TRBV7-8|TRBJ2-7|-|many
CASSLARDLYEQYF
TGTGCCAGCAGCTTAGCGAGGGACCTCTACGAGCAGTACTTC
>TRBV10-2|TRBJ2-1|-|-
CASSEGVGSYNEQFF
TGCGCCAGCAGTGAAGGGGTCGGGTCCTACAATGAGCAGTTCTTC
>TRBV3-1|TRBJ2-1|TRBD1|many
CASSGTGQGGGYNEQFF
TGTGCCAGCAGCGGAACAGGACAGGGTGGAGGGTACAATGAGCAGTTCTTC
>TRBV6-1|TRBJ2-5|TRBD2|-
CASSALAGSIQETQYF
TGTGCCAGCAGTGCACTAGCGGGATCGATACAAGAGACCCAGTACTTC
>TRBV28|TRBJ2-4|-|few
CASSSSWTKNIQYF
TGTGCCAGCAGTTCCAGTTGGACCAAAAACATTCAGTACTTC
>TRBV2|TRBJ2-7|-|many
CASRLQGPEQYF
TGTGCCAGCAGGTTACAGGGACCCGAGCAGTACTTC
>TRBV6-1|TRBJ2-2|-|few
CASRARTGPGNTGELFF
TGTGCCAGCAGGGCCCGTACAGGCCCCGGGAACACCGGGGAGCTGTTTTTT
>TRBV7-7|TRBJ2-1|-|-
CASGFGQYNEQFF
TGTGCTAGCGGCTTCGGGCAGTACAATGAGCAGTTCTTC
>TRBV18|TRBJ2-5|-|many
CASSPVGQETQYF
TGTGCCAGCTCACCGGTCGGTCAAGAGACCCAGTACTTC
>TRBV7-8|TRBJ2-7|TRBD2|-
CASSLPSGRTLSYEQYF
TGTGCCAGCAGCCTCCCTAGCGGGAGGACCCTCTCCTACGAGCAGTACTTC
>TRBV24-1|TRBJ2-7|-|many
CATSGGSSYEQYF
TGTGCCACTTCAGGAGGGAGCTCCTACGAGCAGTACTTC
>TRBV30|TRBJ2-5|-|many
CAWREAGRAASETQYF
TGTGCCTGGAGGGAAGCCGGCAGGGCTGCTTCGGAGACCCAGTACTTC
>TRBV11-2|TRBJ2-1|-|many
CASSLGGNSYNEQFF
TGTGCCAGCAGCTTAGGTGGCAATTCCTACAATGAGCAGTTCTTC
>TRBV30|TRBJ1-1|TRBD1|many
CAWTWGTGNTEAFF
TGTGCCTGGACATGGGGGACAGGGAACACTGAAGCTTTCTTT
>TRBV4-1|TRBJ2-6|TRBD1|-
CASSPGDRGLRANVLTF
TGCGCCAGCAGCCCGGGGGACAGGGGATTACGGGCCAACGTCCTGACTTTC
>TRBV18|TRBJ2-1|-|many
CASSPQAGVAYNEQFF
TGTGCCAGCTCACCCCAAGCGGGTGTTGCCTACAATGAGCAGTTCTTC